These 17 T cell receptor beta chains came from one sample sequenced in a study of OX40 agonist ivuxolimab in advanced cancers. Generated by immunoSEQ multiplex PCR, the TCRdb table keeps only in-frame clones and is missing some. Among 25,000 to 40,000 clones listed, around 84% were seen once. Sequences were derived from CD4+ or CD8+ T cells sorted from blood, sampled in a trial of the OX40 agonist ivuxolimab. These receptors all stem from an adult with an advanced solid tumor such as melanoma, head and neck, liver or kidney cancer.

The chain carries TRBV27 and TRBJ2-4; possibly TRBD2 for D (6 bases). The CDR3 is 15 amino acids. V lost 6 bases, J lost 0 bases, and 12 bases lay in between. Per germline, CDR1 MNHEY and CDR2 SMNVEV (reference sequence). The CDR3 DNA is TGTGCCAGCAGCCCTGGGGACTTAGCCAAAAACATTCAGTACTTC. Amino acids: CASSPGDLAKNIQYF.

The rearrangement joins TRBV6-1 to TRBJ1-2; D possibly corresponds to TRBD1 (5 bases). The CDR3 is 15 amino acids. The germline gives CDR1 MNHNS, CDR2 SASEGT. V lost 4 bases to trimming and J lost 5 bases, with 17 bases between them. CDR3: CASSVYWGLGYGYTF. CDR3 nucleotide sequence: TGTGCCAGCAGTGTATATTGGGGACTGGGGTATGGCTACACCTTC.

The chain joins TRBV30 to TRBJ2-3, with 7 positions matching TRBD1. The germline CDR1 and CDR2 sequences are GTSNPN and SVGIG (reference sequence). Trimming cost V 7 bases and J 4 bases; bases outside gene matches: 11. This CDR3 is 14 amino acids long. DNA of the CDR3: TGTGCCTCTCACAGGGGTATTGGGCCAGATACGCAGTATTTT. Translated: CASHRGIGPDTQYF. Full variable domain (missing parts from reference TRBV30 and TRBJ2-3): SQTIHQWPATLVQPVGSPLSLECTVEGTSNPNLYWYRQAAGRGLQLLFYSVGIGQISSEVPQNLSASRPQDRQFILSSKKLLLSDSGFYLCASHRGIGPDTQYFGPGTRLTVL.

This clone was counted between two and nine times. CDR3 sequence: CASSLGTDANEKLFF. The CDR3 DNA reads as TGTGCCAGCAGCTTGGGGACTGATGCTAATGAAAAACTGTTTTTT. V is TRBV7-7 and J is TRBJ1-4; weak D call: TRBD1 (5 bases). This CDR3 has 15 amino acids. Germline-derived CDR1 and CDR2 are SSHAT and FNYEAQ (reference sequence). V was trimmed by 3 bases and J by 3 bases, leaving 11 bases between them. Drawing the rest from reference TRBV7-7 and TRBJ1-4, the complete variable domain is GAGVSQSPRYKVTKRGQDVTLRCDPISSHATLYWYQQALGQGPEFLTYFNYEAQPDKSGLPSDRFSAERPEGSISTLTIQRTEQRDSAMYRCASSLGTDANEKLFFGSGTQLSVL.

This rearrangement joins TRBV6-4 to TRBJ2-5, with a tentative D call TRBD1 (5 bases). V was clipped by 7 bases and J by 3 bases, with 6 bases between them. Germline V gene sequence: CDR1 MRHNA, CDR2 SNTAGT. The CDR3 spans 11 residues. The CDR3 nucleotides read TGTGCCAGCATCAGGGAAGAGACCCAGTACTTC. This translates into CASIREETQYF.

The CDR3 loop is CASSVEGGRPPSTEAFF. CDR3 nucleotides: TGTGCCAGCAGCGTAGAGGGTGGCAGGCCCCCGAGCACTGAAGCTTTCTTT. V gene TRBV9 combines with J gene TRBJ1-1; D gene unclear. The germline V and J ends were trimmed by 0 bases and 4 bases, with 19 bases remaining between them. This CDR3 region has 17 residues. Germline V gene lookup returns CDR1 SGDLS and CDR2 YYNGEE.

The rearrangement uses TRBV9 and TRBJ2-7, with D unresolved. Germline CDR1 and CDR2: SGDLS and YYNGEE. V shed 0 bases and J shed 2 bases, with 9 bases lying between them. The CDR3 runs to 14 residues. Here the CDR3 DNA reads TGTGCCAGCAGCGTAGGCGCTGACGCCTACGAGCAGTACTTC. The encoded protein is CASSVGADAYEQYF.

The rearrangement uses TRBV28 and TRBJ1-2; a possible D gene is TRBD1 (5 bases). The CDR3 has 17 residues. Germline-derived CDR1 and CDR2 are MDHEN and SYDVKM. Trimming stripped 4 bases from V and 0 bases from J, with 18 bases between. CDR3 residues: CASSSVRNQQANYGYTF. CDR3 in DNA: TGTGCCAGCAGTTCTGTCCGAAATCAACAGGCTAACTATGGCTACACCTTC.

This rearrangement joins TRBV9 to TRBJ1-6; D is uncertain. This CDR3 comprises 13 residues. Trimming removed 2 bases from V and 7 bases from J, with 7 bases in between. Germline lookup yields CDR1 SGDLS and CDR2 YYNGEE. The CDR3 protein is CASSVGVNSPLHF. CDR3 DNA sequence: TGTGCCAGCAGCGTCGGGGTCAATTCACCCCTCCACTTT.

This clone occurred a few times. The V gene is TRBV19, the J gene TRBJ1-1, with D possibly TRBD1 on 5 matching bases. The V gene's germline CDR1 is LNHDA and CDR2 SQIVND (reference sequence). V gave up 4 bases and J gave up 6 bases, with 12 bases separating them. This CDR3 spans 13 amino acids. The CDR3 bases are TGTGCCAGTAGTACCCGATGGGGCTCTGAAGCTTTCTTT. Its translation: CASSTRWGSEAFF.

This clone was seen once. This chain joins TRBV6-6 and TRBJ1-5; D gene uncertain. V was cut by 11 bases and J by 2 bases, with 13 bases left in between. The CDR3 is 13 amino acids. Germline assignment: CDR1 MNHNY and CDR2 SVGAGI (reference sequence). The DNA of the CDR3 is TGTGCCGCGGGCGGGGAGGGCAATCAGCCCCAGCATTTT. Its protein product is CAAGGEGNQPQHF.

This chain uses TRBV13 with TRBJ1-2; 9 bases are shared with TRBD1. Trimming removed 6 bases from V and 4 bases from J; junction bases left unmatched: 6. CDR3 length equals 14 residues. Germline V gene sequence: CDR1 PRHDT, CDR2 FYEKMQ (reference sequence). The CDR3: CASRLRTGAYGYTF. CDR3 DNA: TGTGCCAGCAGGCTGCGGACAGGGGCCTATGGCTACACCTTC.

The rearrangement links TRBV7-6 to TRBJ2-7; maybe TRBD2 (6 bases). With 1 base removed from V and 6 bases from J, the gap between germline ends came to 10 bases. The germline gives CDR1 SGHVS, CDR2 FNYEAQ. This CDR3 has 13 amino acids. The DNA for the CDR3 is TGTGCCAGCAGCTTAGAGTGGGAGGCCGAGCAGTACTTC. Its protein is CASSLEWEAEQYF.

The chain links TRBV28 to TRBJ2-6; 11 positions match TRBD1. This CDR3 has 17 residues. V gave up 10 bases and J gave up 0 bases; unmatched junction bases: 8. Per germline, CDR1 MDHEN and CDR2 SYDVKM. CDR3 sequence: CATDGQGASSGANVLTF. The CDR3 DNA sequence: TGTGCCACCGATGGACAGGGGGCCAGCTCTGGGGCCAACGTCCTGACTTTC.

The chain is built from TRBV10-3 and TRBJ2-7; TRBD1 matches at 11 bases. With V trimmed by 0 bases and J by 7 bases, 5 bases remained unmatched. CDR3 length: 15 amino acids. Germline CDR1 ENHRY, CDR2 SYGVKD. The chain's CDR3 is CAISESGTGGLEQYF. The CDR3 region has the DNA TGTGCCATCAGTGAGTCCGGGACAGGGGGATTAGAGCAGTACTTC.

The V and J genes are TRBV7-2 and TRBJ2-3; the D is unclear. V lost 5 bases and J 0 bases, leaving 15 bases between the germline ends. The CDR3 extends over 16 amino acids. The germline V gene encodes CDR1 SGHTA and CDR2 FQGNSA. The CDR3 here is CASSPLVGQSTDTQYF. For the CDR3, the DNA is TGTGCCAGCAGCCCACTCGTAGGGCAGAGCACAGATACGCAGTATTTT.

The J gene is TRBJ1-1, the V gene TRBV13; a possible D gene is TRBD1 (5 bases). Germline V gene sequence: CDR1 PRHDT, CDR2 FYEKMQ (reference sequence). V lost 2 bases, J lost 2 bases, and 12 bases lay in between. This CDR3 is 15 amino acids long. CDR3 residues: CASSLQWGVNTEAFF. CDR3 nucleotides: TGTGCCAGCAGCTTACAGTGGGGGGTCAACACTGAAGCTTTCTTT. Full variable domain (rest looked up from reference TRBV13 and TRBJ1-1): AAGVIQSPRHLIKEKRETATLKCYPIPRHDTVYWYQQGPGQDPQFLISFYEKMQSDKGSIPDRFSAQQFSDYHSELNMSSLELGDSALYFCASSLQWGVNTEAFFGQGTRLTVV.